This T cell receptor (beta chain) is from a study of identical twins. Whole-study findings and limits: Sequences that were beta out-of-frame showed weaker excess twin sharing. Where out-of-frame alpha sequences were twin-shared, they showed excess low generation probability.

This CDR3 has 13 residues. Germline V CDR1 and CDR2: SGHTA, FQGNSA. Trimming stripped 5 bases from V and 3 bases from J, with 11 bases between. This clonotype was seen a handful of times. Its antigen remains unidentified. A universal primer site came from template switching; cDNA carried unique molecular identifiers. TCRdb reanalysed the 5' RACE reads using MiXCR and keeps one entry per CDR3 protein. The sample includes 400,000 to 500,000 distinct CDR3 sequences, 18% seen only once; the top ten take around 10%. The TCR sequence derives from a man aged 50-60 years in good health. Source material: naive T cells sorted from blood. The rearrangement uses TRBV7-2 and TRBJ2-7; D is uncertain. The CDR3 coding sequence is TGTGCCAGCAGCCCTATGGGCAGCTACGAGCAGTACTTC. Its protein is CASSPMGSYEQYF.